This entry describes one T cell receptor (beta chain). Its antigen is not known. This entry comes from a study of shared clonotypes between healthy human individuals. V lost 2 bases, J lost 5 bases, and 5 bases stayed unmatched. Germline values: CDR1 ENHRY, CDR2 SYGVKD. This CDR3 comprises 15 residues. Study-wide points: In general, naive subsets displayed greater estimated richness than memory subsets did.

Clones were sequenced by immunoSEQ multiplex PCR, and TCRdb holds only the in-frame ones, with some missing. The table lists some 630,000 clones, around 72% of them singletons, with under 2% in the top ten. The rearrangement uses TRBV10-3 and TRBJ2-2, with 7 bases aligning to TRBD2. The sequence came from a woman aged 30 to 39 in good health. The specimen sequenced was memory CD4+ T cells sorted from blood. Subset noted: CD45RA-negative fraction. CDR3 sequence: CAISETSEMTGELFF. CDR3 DNA: TGTGCCATCAGTGAGACTAGCGAGATGACCGGGGAGCTGTTTTTT.